This is a list of T cell receptor beta chains from one sample in a study of T cells in Graves' hyperthyroidism and ophthalmopathy. Via MiXCR, TCRdb re-called the multiplex PCR reads, giving one row per CDR3 protein. The data contain over 150,000 distinct CDR3 sequences, about 15% of them seen just once; the ten biggest clones take up roughly 50%. What was sequenced was blood. These receptors all stem from a woman aged 50 to 60 with Graves' hyperthyroidism. Both conserved end residues are part of each CDR3. Fields, in order: CDR3 length, V gene, CDR3 protein.

len: 17
v_gene: TRBV28
CDR3aa: CASSITGTRKNTGELFF

len: 13
v_gene: TRBV7-7
CDR3aa: CASSFSGQSELYF

len: 14
v_gene: TRBV6-1
CDR3aa: CASSGPGTAGTQYF

len: 14
v_gene: TRBV2
CDR3aa: CASKRGQTNEKLFF

len: 14
v_gene: TRBV7-8
CDR3aa: CASKYRATYGEQFF

len: 13
v_gene: TRBV14
CDR3aa: CASSGSFEGTQYF

len: 14
v_gene: TRBV20-1
CDR3aa: CSARGGTGGYEQYF

len: 14
v_gene: TRBV7-6
CDR3aa: CASSRQLGSYEQYF

len: 14
v_gene: TRBV6-5
CDR3aa: CASSYAGGANEQFF

len: 14
v_gene: TRBV20-1
CDR3aa: CSARGAGGHYEQYF

len: 13
v_gene: TRBV6-2/TRBV6-3
CDR3aa: CASNVKGRAEAFF

len: 13
v_gene: TRBV30
CDR3aa: CAWSPSETGELFF

len: 16
v_gene: TRBV4-1
CDR3aa: CASSQVLAGGQETQYF

len: 16
v_gene: TRBV19
CDR3aa: CASSIKAGGSKNEQFF

len: 13
v_gene: TRBV7-9
CDR3aa: CASSTGAWTEAFF

len: 14
v_gene: TRBV2
CDR3aa: CASSWEQGWNIQYF

len: 17
v_gene: TRBV29-1
CDR3aa: CSVDSIIAGGSYNEQSF

len: 14
v_gene: TRBV11-2
CDR3aa: CASSPKAGGTEAFF

len: 15
v_gene: TRBV28
CDR3aa: CASSDGTEINQPQHF

len: 14
v_gene: TRBV11-3
CDR3aa: CASSPGLTRGEQFF

len: 15
v_gene: TRBV19
CDR3aa: CASEVERGGDTEAFF

len: 13
v_gene: TRBV24-1
CDR3aa: CATSDLGIGTQYF

len: 15
v_gene: TRBV29-1
CDR3aa: CSVKEGIGTNQPQHF

len: 14
v_gene: TRBV29-1
CDR3aa: CSVVYRGSQETQYF

len: 14
v_gene: TRBV12-3/TRBV12-4
CDR3aa: CASGGGGRTGELFF

len: 19
v_gene: TRBV7-9
CDR3aa: CASSYLWGRSGTNTGELFF

len: 17
v_gene: TRBV3-1
CDR3aa: CASSQGPGMSRGYEQYF

len: 14
v_gene: TRBV20-1
CDR3aa: CSASGVGGTDTQYF

len: 14
v_gene: TRBV2
CDR3aa: CASRARVENTEAFF

len: 15
v_gene: TRBV20-1
CDR3aa: CSAGLAGGRTDTQYF

len: 16
v_gene: TRBV27
CDR3aa: CASSARPGQVNQPQHF